Listed here are 28 T cell receptor beta chains from one sample, sequenced in a study of blood T cell repertoires in COVID-19. Here immunoSEQ multiplex PCR was the method, and the copy in TCRdb shows in-frame clones only, minus some. The sample has about 180,000 clones, 65% to 90% seen once. Sequencing used peripheral blood. Every receptor here comes from a human donor in a cohort sampled during active COVID-19.

This clone was seen more than once but under ten times. CDR3 sequence (DNA): TGCGCCAGCGCGGACAGGGGTGATCAGCCCCAGCATTTT. This translates into CASADRGDQPQHF. The chain uses TRBV10-2 and TRBJ1-5, with 9 bases lining up with TRBD1. The CDR3 sequence is 13 residues long. Germline V gene lookup returns CDR1 WSHSY and CDR2 SAAADI. J lost 5 bases, V lost 8 bases, and 4 bases had no gene match.

The rearrangement joins TRBV9 to TRBJ2-7; 7 positions agree with TRBD1. V dropped 0 bases and J dropped 0; count of bases not matched to a gene: 3. Germline V gene data show CDR1 as SGDLS and CDR2 as YYNGEE. The CDR3 sequence is 15 residues long. The CDR3 loop is CASSVGTGFSYEQYF. CDR3 DNA: TGTGCCAGCAGCGTAGGGACAGGTTTCTCCTACGAGCAGTACTTC.

The chain carries TRBV7-2 and TRBJ2-4; D might be TRBD1 (6 bases). The CDR3 has 15 residues. Per the germline V gene, CDR1 is SGHTA and CDR2 is FQGNSA. The ends were cut back, 2 bases at V and 0 bases at J, with 8 bases in the middle. The CDR3 is CASSLQGPAKNIQYF. The CDR3 DNA reads as TGTGCCAGCAGCTTACAGGGGCCAGCCAAAAACATTCAGTACTTC.

This chain links TRBV27 with TRBJ1-5, with a possible D match to TRBD1 (5 bases). The CDR3 is 15 amino acids. The V gene's germline CDR1 is MNHEY and CDR2 SMNVEV (reference sequence). Trimming stripped 3 bases from V and 0 bases from J, with 9 bases between. The CDR3 DNA reads TGTGCCAGCAGTTTCACAGGAACTAGCAATCAGCCCCAGCATTTT. Amino acid sequence: CASSFTGTSNQPQHF.

The rearrangement joins TRBV2 to TRBJ2-7; 12 bases agree with TRBD2. V lost 4 bases and J lost 4; bases outside the gene matches: 11. The CDR3 length is 17 residues. Germline-derived CDR1 and CDR2 are SNHLY and FYNNEI. CDR3 loop: CASSGTSGDSRIYEQYF. The CDR3 DNA follows: TGTGCCAGCAGTGGGACTAGCGGGGACTCCCGGATTTACGAGCAGTACTTC.

The CDR3 sequence is CASSVGLGTGETQYF. The DNA of the CDR3 is TGTGCCAGCAGCGTAGGGCTGGGAACGGGGGAGACCCAGTACTTC. V usage is TRBV9 and J usage is TRBJ2-5; D is perhaps TRBD2 (5 bases). Trimming cost V 0 bases and J 5 bases, with 14 bases left between them. The CDR3 is 15 residues long. Germline V gene sequence: CDR1 SGDLS, CDR2 YYNGEE. Full variable domain (remainder filled in from reference TRBV9 and TRBJ2-5): DSGVTQTPKHLITATGQRVTLRCSPRSGDLSVYWYQQSLDQGLQFLIQYYNGEERAKGNILERFSAQQFPDLHSELNLSSLELGDSALYFCASSVGLGTGETQYFGPGTRLLVL.

This clone was counted a few times. The chain's CDR3 is CASAYSSGNTIYF. CDR3 nucleotides: TGTGCCAGCGCGTACAGCTCTGGAAACACCATATATTTT. The rearrangement uses TRBV11-3 and TRBJ1-3, with D unclear. Germline V CDR1 and CDR2: SGHNT, YENEEA. V lost 8 bases and J lost 0, with 8 bases in between. The CDR3 has 13 residues.

This clone came up once. The V and J genes are TRBV2 and TRBJ2-3, with 7 nucleotides matching TRBD2. CDR3 length equals 16 residues. Germline V gene sequence: CDR1 SNHLY, CDR2 FYNNEI. Trimming removed 4 bases from V and 0 bases from J; junction bases left unmatched: 7. As DNA, the CDR3 is TGTGCCAGCAGTGTGCGGAGCGGGACTAGCACAGATACGCAGTATTTT. Amino acid sequence: CASSVRSGTSTDTQYF.

In this sample, this clone turned up once. This rearrangement joins TRBV4-2 to TRBJ1-2, with unresolved D. The CDR3 covers 14 residues. Trimming pared 0 bases from V and 12 bases from J, leaving 17 bases between. Germline loops: CDR1 LGHNA, CDR2 YNFKEQ. This CDR3 is CASSQDPRQALDTF. The CDR3 DNA is TGTGCCAGCAGCCAAGATCCCCGGCAGGCCTTAGACACCTTC.

The sample holds one count of this clone. The chain employs TRBV24-1 and TRBJ2-3; TRBD2 matches at 13 bases. Unmatched junction bases numbered 10, after V lost 2 bases and J lost 6 bases. Germline V gene data show CDR1 as KGHDR and CDR2 as SFDVKD. The CDR3 runs to 18 residues. The CDR3 DNA reads TGTGCCACCAGTGATTCCGTGACTAGCGGGAGGATTTTGGATACGCAGTATTTT. Protein: CATSDSVTSGRILDTQYF.

V and J are TRBV7-9 and TRBJ1-5; 7 bases align to TRBD1. This CDR3 contains 17 residues. The V gene end was trimmed by 4 bases and the J gene end by 4 bases; junction bases not matched to a gene: 13. The germline V gene encodes CDR1 SEHNR and CDR2 FQNEAQ (reference sequence). CDR3 DNA sequence: TGTGCCAGCAGCTCCGGGGACAGAGCTCCCTGGAATCAGCCCCAGCATTTT. It codes for CASSSGDRAPWNQPQHF.

The chain joins TRBV7-2 to TRBJ1-1; TRBD1 might be the D (5 bases). Germline lookup yields CDR1 SGHTA and CDR2 FQGNSA. The CDR3 spans 15 residues. V was trimmed by 4 bases and J by 5 bases, leaving 17 bases between them. CDR3 in amino acids: CASSSRSPGWTEAFF. As DNA, the CDR3 is TGTGCCAGCAGCTCCAGATCCCCAGGGTGGACTGAAGCTTTCTTT.

This rearrangement joins TRBV24-1 to TRBJ1-2, with a possible D match to TRBD1 (5 bases). The ends were cut back, 3 bases at V and 6 bases at J, with 13 bases in the middle. CDR3 size: 14 residues. The germline V gene encodes CDR1 KGHDR and CDR2 SFDVKD. The CDR3 protein is CATSDAGGAHGYTF. The CDR3 DNA sequence: TGTGCCACCAGTGATGCGGGCGGGGCTCATGGCTACACCTTC.

J is TRBJ1-6 and V is TRBV7-8; no clear D. Per the germline V gene, CDR1 is SGHVS and CDR2 is FQNEAQ. The CDR3 has 19 residues. Deletions cut 4 bases from V and 0 bases from J, with 19 bases between. The CDR3 spells CASSSYWVGGSSYNSPLHF. In nucleotides, the CDR3 is TGTGCCAGCAGCTCATACTGGGTGGGTGGGAGCTCCTATAATTCACCCCTCCACTTT.

The chain employs TRBV12-5 and TRBJ2-5, with TRBD1 matching 10 bases. This CDR3 spans 19 amino acids. The V and J ends lost 0 bases and 0 bases, in that order; junction bases with no gene match: 10. Per germline, CDR1 LGHNT and CDR2 FRNRAP. CDR3 DNA: TGTGCTAGTGGTTTGGTGGTATCGAGAGGGACAGGGGACCAAGAGACCCAGTACTTC. Amino acid sequence: CASGLVVSRGTGDQETQYF.

CDR3 in amino acids: CASSLGGGYTDTQYF. The CDR3 DNA sequence: TGTGCCAGCAGCCTCGGCGGGGGATACACAGATACGCAGTATTTT. The J gene is TRBJ2-3, the V gene TRBV7-2; 7 bases agree with TRBD2. V shed 5 bases and J 2 bases; nucleotides not matched to a gene: 7. The germline CDR1 and CDR2 sequences are SGHTA and FQGNSA. CDR3 size: 15 residues.

The J gene is TRBJ2-2, the V gene TRBV19; tentatively, D is TRBD2 (6 bases). CDR1 LNHDA and CDR2 SQIVND come from the germline V gene (reference sequence). This CDR3 spans 15 amino acids. Trimming pared 6 bases from V and 3 bases from J, leaving 14 bases between. The CDR3 is CASSGSGLYTGELFF. The CDR3 nucleotides are TGTGCCAGTAGCGGGAGTGGCTTGTACACCGGGGAGCTGTTTTTT.

This clone was found a few times. CDR3 sequence: CAIMTGLSYGYTF. The CDR3 coding sequence is TGTGCCATCATGACAGGGCTTAGCTATGGCTACACCTTC. The chain has TRBV10-3 and TRBJ1-2; 7 bases match TRBD1. This CDR3 region has 13 residues. CDR1 and CDR2 from the germline V gene are ENHRY and SYGVKD. The J segment lost 4 bases and the V segment lost 7 bases, leaving 6 bases of the junction unmatched.

The chain joins TRBV6-4 to TRBJ1-6, with 8 bases identical to TRBD1. CDR1 is MRHNA and CDR2 is SNTAGT in the germline V gene. The CDR3 spans 15 residues. V dropped 4 bases and J dropped 9; count of bases not matched to a gene: 8. In DNA, the CDR3 is TGTGCCAGCAGTGTCTCCGACAGGGGTTTTTCACCCCTCCACTTT. Amino acids: CASSVSDRGFSPLHF.

V is TRBV7-2 and J is TRBJ2-7; the match to TRBD2 covers 9 bases. Germline CDR1 is SGHTA and CDR2 is FQGNSA. After removal of 0 bases from V and 5 bases from J, the junction contained 5 bases not matched to a gene. The CDR3 has 15 residues. CDR3 residues: CASSLARRGGNEQYF. CDR3 coding DNA: TGTGCCAGCAGCTTAGCGCGGCGGGGGGGGAACGAGCAGTACTTC. The full variable domain, completed using reference TRBV7-2 and TRBJ2-7, is GAGVSQSPSNKVTEKGKDVELRCDPISGHTALYWYRQSLGQGLEFLIYFQGNSAPDKSGLPSDRFSAERTGGSVSTLTIQRTQQEDSAVYLCASSLARRGGNEQYFGPGTRLTVT.

The V and J genes are TRBV3-1 (or the pseudogene TRBV3-2) and TRBJ2-3, with D possibly TRBD2 on 5 matching bases. Germline assignment: CDR1 LGHDT and CDR2 YNNKEL (reference sequence). Trimming left V 4 bases short and J 4 bases short, with 18 bases between. The CDR3 is 16 residues long. The CDR3 DNA sequence: TGTGCCAGCAGCCCAAAAATAACGGGATCGGCAGATACGCAGTATTTT. It specifies CASSPKITGSADTQYF.

This chain joins TRBV6-2 or TRBV6-3 and TRBJ2-7; 7 positions agree with TRBD1. The CDR3 has 16 amino acids. Trimming cost V 6 bases and J 1 base; bases outside gene matches: 12. Germline assignment: CDR1 MNHEY and CDR2 SVGEGT. CDR3 sequence (DNA): TGTGCCAGCAGCCCTGCCGGACAGGTGAATTCCTACGAGCAGTACTTC. This sequence encodes CASSPAGQVNSYEQYF.

This chain links TRBV3-1 (or the pseudogene TRBV3-2) with TRBJ2-7; D remains ambiguous. Germline V gene data show CDR1 as LGHDT and CDR2 as YNNKEL (reference sequence). V was cut by 0 bases and J by 1 base, with 13 bases left in between. The CDR3 sequence is 16 residues long. The CDR3 loop reads CASSQERRRRSYEQYF. Here the CDR3 DNA reads TGTGCCAGCAGCCAAGAGAGGCGCCGAAGGTCCTACGAGCAGTACTTC.

The chain joins TRBV19 to TRBJ2-7; TRBD1 matches at 7 bases. The CDR3 sequence is 13 residues long. Looked up from germline, CDR1 is LNHDA and CDR2 is SQIVND (reference sequence). The V segment lost 6 bases and the J segment 0 bases; nucleotides outside the gene matches: 2. CDR3 residues: CASRTGSSYEQYF. CDR3 in DNA: TGTGCCAGTAGGACAGGGAGCTCCTACGAGCAGTACTTC.

This clone was counted once. The rearrangement links TRBV5-8 to TRBJ2-1; TRBD1 agrees at 8 bases. Germline values: CDR1 SGHTS, CDR2 YDEGEE. This CDR3 is built from 14 residues. Trimming at V came to 7 bases and at J to 6 bases, leaving 9 bases not matched to a gene. The CDR3 is CASDRTGTVNEQFF. The CDR3 nucleotides read TGTGCCAGCGACCGGACAGGGACCGTCAATGAGCAGTTCTTC.

This clone was seen once. This chain links TRBV4-3 with TRBJ2-7; 11 bases line up with TRBD1. The CDR3 contains 16 residues. V lost 0 bases and J lost 7; bases outside the gene matches: 8. The germline V gene encodes CDR1 LGHNA and CDR2 YSLEER. CDR3: CASSQEGTGGVWEQYF. Here the CDR3 DNA reads TGCGCCAGCAGCCAAGAGGGGACAGGGGGAGTGTGGGAGCAGTACTTC.

The chain couples TRBV7-2 to TRBJ2-5; no clear D. CDR3 length equals 16 residues. The germline CDR1 and CDR2 sequences are SGHTA and FQGNSA. With 1 base removed from V and 2 bases from J, the gap between germline ends came to 14 bases. The CDR3 nucleotides read TGTGCCAGCAGCTTAGGGTCGAGTCAGGTACAAGAGACCCAGTACTTC. It specifies CASSLGSSQVQETQYF.

This rearrangement joins TRBV9 to TRBJ1-2; D might be TRBD1 (5 bases). This CDR3 spans 15 amino acids. Trimming removed 4 bases from V and 4 bases from J, with 17 bases in between. The germline V gene encodes CDR1 SGDLS and CDR2 YYNGEE. CDR3 DNA: TGTGCCAGCAGCCCGCAGGAGGGGTTAAGCTATGGCTACACCTTC. This encodes CASSPQEGLSYGYTF.